This TCR beta chain derives from a study of shared clonotypes between healthy human individuals (TCRdb year 2020). Broadly, across the study: The cohort comprised a couple of women and a few men aged 18 to 49 years. Leukapheresis yielded between about 0.9 and 9.5 billion PBMCs per donor. To increase sequencing depth and limit assay-specific biases, different laboratories used diverse techniques to prepare libraries and sequence TCR repertoires. To estimate repertoire size and how much clonotype sharing occurs between individuals, the study deeply sequenced the blood TCR repertoires of five healthy adults. For each donor, CD4 naive and CD4 memory were each run on three plates, CD8 naive on two plates, and CD8 memory on one plate. Overall study outcomes, separate from this receptor: Sharing across a few donors was observed for about 5% of naive CD4, under 4% of naive CD8, about 2.5% of memory CD4, and around 0.44% of memory CD8 clonotypes. Sampling was limited to blood, and TCR repertoires in tissue likely differ from TCR repertoires in blood. Because the study included only a small number of donors, the genetic and exposure-history diversity represented was limited. Higher generation probabilities were observed for clonotypes shared by all four sorted-subset donors than for non-shared clonotypes. Naive subsets generally had larger estimated clonotype richness than memory subsets did. Rarefaction of sorted-subset datasets indicated incomplete sequencing despite the large sequencing depth. Pairwise subsampling indicated that sequencing depth was expected to affect the degree of clonotype sharing among donors.

This clone has a single count. No cognate antigen has been identified for it. Per-base qualities were not stored, and no clone one base away is much larger. V is pared back by 3 bases and J by 5 bases, with 8 bases lying between the germline termini. From cysteine to phenylalanine, the CDR3 is 13 amino acids long. The CDR3 DNA has 39 bases and is translated from base 1. The germline V gene gives CDR1 as SGHRS and CDR2 as YFSETQ. Donors were healthy HIV-negative adults with no recently reported acute infections or vaccinations. Only Caucasian adults living in Nashville, Tennessee, USA were represented among the donors. CD4+ T cells were enriched by magnetic negative selection; naive cells were then positively selected on CD45RA, and the negative fraction formed the memory subset. After blood collection by leukapheresis, PBMCs were isolated using Ficoll-Histopaque density gradient centrifugation and then cryopreserved in the vapor phase of liquid nitrogen. Analytical flow cytometry was used to check the purity and quantity of every magnetically sorted T cell population. Genomic DNA was isolated from every sorted fraction and measured by UV absorbance on a Nanodrop 2000c.

Using the deep immunoSEQ assay, TCR CDR3 regions were amplified from genomic DNA by multiplex PCR. For each cell subset, the extracted genomic DNA was distributed evenly across all wells of several immunoSEQ 96-well plates, and each plate served as one replicate. For sorted subsets, roughly 200 ng of genomic DNA, equivalent to tens of thousands of T cell genomes, went into each replicate PCR. Purified libraries were quantified with a Qubit 3.0 fluorometer, sized on a Bioanalyzer 2100, and re-quantified with the KAPA Library Quantification kit. Every immunoSEQ 96-well plate was sequenced on a separate single-read 150-cycle Illumina NextSeq 550 flow cell. The authors' analysis ran thus. Because the immunoSEQ output held only junctional sequences and lacked quality scores, the filtering could not match the filtering applied to full-length reads. Sequences were annotated with PyIR, a Python wrapper for IgBLAST v1.9, using IMGT germline references to assign V/J genes and CDR3. Reads with weak V/J assignments (E-value above 1e-6), missing CDR3, stop codons, out-of-frame junctions, or ambiguous translated residues were removed. V3J clonotypes were defined by identical inferred V gene, J gene, and CDR3 amino acid sequence. Percentage overlap between repertoires was calculated by dividing the number of shared unique clonotypes by the size of the smaller repertoire. RTK rarefaction, the Chao1 estimator, and Recon v2.1 estimates of unobserved clonotypes were used to assess repertoire richness. Generation probabilities were computed with OLGA for all TCRbeta clonotypes obtained by the gDNA method from four donors. TCRdb provides this immuneACCESS table in a form limited to in-frame rearrangements. Some clones are lacking; in checked studies, under half of them reflect an unresolved V gene, and why the rest are absent is not known. The V and J calls and clone size come from that table; D and trimming were worked out from the DNA. The sample table contains 2 million to 2.5 million clones; only one count was recorded for about nine tenths of them. Around 0.4% of the sample belongs to the ten largest clones.

The sequence joins TRBV5-1 to TRBJ1-4; 5 matching bases give a weak D call of TRBD1. The sample consisted of naive CD4+ T cells from PBMCs. In the paper's terms, the cell subset or site label means: CD45RA+ positively selected. The receptor was isolated from a man in his late teens or twenties in good health. Some clones in this sample may be carry-over from other donors' samples. The bases read TGCGCCAGCAGCTACGGGGGAAATGAAAAACTGTTTTTT. Its product reads: CASSYGGNEKLFF.